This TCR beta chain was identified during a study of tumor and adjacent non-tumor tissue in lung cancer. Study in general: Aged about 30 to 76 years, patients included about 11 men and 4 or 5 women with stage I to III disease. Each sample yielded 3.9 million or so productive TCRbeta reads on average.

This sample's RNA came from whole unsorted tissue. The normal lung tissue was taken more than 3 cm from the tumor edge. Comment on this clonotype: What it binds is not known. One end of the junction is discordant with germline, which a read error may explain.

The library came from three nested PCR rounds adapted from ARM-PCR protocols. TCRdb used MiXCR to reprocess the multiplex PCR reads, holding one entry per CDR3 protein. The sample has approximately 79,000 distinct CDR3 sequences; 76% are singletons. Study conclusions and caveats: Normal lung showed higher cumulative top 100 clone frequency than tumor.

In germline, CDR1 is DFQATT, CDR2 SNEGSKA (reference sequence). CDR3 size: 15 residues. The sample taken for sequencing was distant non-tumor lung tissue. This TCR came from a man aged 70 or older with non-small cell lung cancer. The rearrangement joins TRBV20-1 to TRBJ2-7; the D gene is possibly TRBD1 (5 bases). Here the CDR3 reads CSVREGQPRTYEQYF. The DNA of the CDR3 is TGCAGTGTTAGAGAAGGACAACCGAGGACCTACGAGCAGTACTTC.